This is a list of T cell receptor beta chains from one sample in a study of T cell responses to AZD1222 COVID-19 vaccine. Sequenced by immunoSEQ multiplex PCR; TCRdb stores in-frame clones only, minus some. The data hold about 120,000 clones, with 90% observed a single time. The sequenced sample was peripheral blood, obtained 28 days after the second dose of the MenACWY control vaccine. These receptors were collected from an adult who received the MenACWY meningococcal vaccine as a control. The CDR3 runs from the conserved cysteine through the conserved F or W. D genes are given only for firm matches. Rows give clone size only sometimes, using once, few, many, or a class for an expanded clone.

-,TRBV18,TRBD1,TRBJ1-6,CASSSGQGYSPLHF,TGTGCCAGCTCATCTGGACAGGGGTATTCACCCCTCCACTTT
-,TRBV2,-,TRBJ1-5,CASSVGQTSNQPQHF,TGTGCCAGCAGTGTAGGGCAGACTAGCAATCAGCCCCAGCATTTT
-,TRBV6-1,-,TRBJ1-5,CASSELSNQPQHF,TGTGCCAGCAGTGAACTTAGCAATCAGCCCCAGCATTTT
once,TRBV3-1/TRBV3-2,TRBD2,TRBJ2-1,CASSPLGLAGEEFF,TGTGCCAGCAGCCCTCTGGGACTAGCGGGAGAAGAGTTCTTC
-,TRBV5-5,TRBD1,TRBJ1-5,CASSLAITGGSNQPQHF,TGTGCCAGCAGCTTGGCCATCACAGGGGGTAGCAATCAGCCCCAGCATTTT
-,TRBV7-2,-,TRBJ2-3,CASSEGNFPTDTQYF,TGTGCCAGCAGCGAGGGGAATTTTCCCACAGATACGCAGTATTTT
-,TRBV4-3,-,TRBJ1-2,CASSQAIHYGYTF,TGCGCCAGCAGCCAAGCTATCCATTATGGCTACACCTTC
-,TRBV19,TRBD1,TRBJ1-2,CASSNRGWDGYTF,TGTGCCAGTAGCAACAGGGGTTGGGATGGCTACACCTTC
-,TRBV9,-,TRBJ2-2,CASSVVERNTGELFF,TGTGCCAGCAGCGTAGTAGAAAGGAACACCGGGGAGCTGTTTTTT
-,TRBV9,TRBD2,TRBJ2-1,CASSDYASGRPNEQFF,TGTGCCAGCAGCGACTATGCCAGCGGGAGACCCAATGAGCAGTTCTTC